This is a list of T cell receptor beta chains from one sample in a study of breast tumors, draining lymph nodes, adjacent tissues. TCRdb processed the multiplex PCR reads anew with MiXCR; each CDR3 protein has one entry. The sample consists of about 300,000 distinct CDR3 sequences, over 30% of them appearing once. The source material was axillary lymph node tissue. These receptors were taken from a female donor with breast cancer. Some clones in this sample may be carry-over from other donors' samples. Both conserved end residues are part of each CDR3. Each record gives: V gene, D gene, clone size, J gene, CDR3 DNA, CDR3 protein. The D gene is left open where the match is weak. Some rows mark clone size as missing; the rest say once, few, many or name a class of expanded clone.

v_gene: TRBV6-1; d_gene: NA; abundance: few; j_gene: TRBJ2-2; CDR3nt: TGTGCCAGCACTAGATATAACACCGGGGAGCTGTTTTTT; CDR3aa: CASTRYNTGELFF
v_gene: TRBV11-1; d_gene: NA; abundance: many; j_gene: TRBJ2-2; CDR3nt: TGTGCCAGCAGCTTTGCTAGGAACACCGGGGAGCTGTTTTTT; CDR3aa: CASSFARNTGELFF
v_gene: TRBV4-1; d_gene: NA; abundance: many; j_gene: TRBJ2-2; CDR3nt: TGCGCCAGCAGCCCTGTCGGAAGGGGGAACACCGGGGAGCTGTTTTTT; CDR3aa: CASSPVGRGNTGELFF
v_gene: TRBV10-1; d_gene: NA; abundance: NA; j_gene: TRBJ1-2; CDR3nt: TGCGCCAGCAGTGCCGTTCTAGCGGGCAACACCTTC; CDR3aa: CASSAVLAGNTF
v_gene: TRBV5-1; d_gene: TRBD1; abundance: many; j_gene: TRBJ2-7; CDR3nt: TGCGCCAGCAGCTTTATCGACAGGGGGAATTACGAGCAGTACTTC; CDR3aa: CASSFIDRGNYEQYF
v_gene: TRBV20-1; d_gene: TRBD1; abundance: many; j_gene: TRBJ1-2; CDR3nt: TGCAGTGCTAACCCGGGACAGGGATTTAATGGCTACACCTTC; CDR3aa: CSANPGQGFNGYTF
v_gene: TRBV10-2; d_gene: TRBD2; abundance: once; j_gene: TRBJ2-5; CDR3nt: TGCGCCAGCAGGTCTAGCGGGAGGGAAGAGACCCAGTACTTC; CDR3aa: CASRSSGREETQYF
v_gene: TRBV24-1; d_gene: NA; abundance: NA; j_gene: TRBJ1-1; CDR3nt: TGTGCCACCAGCCTCACAGCGAACACTGAAGCTTTCTTT; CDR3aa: CATSLTANTEAFF
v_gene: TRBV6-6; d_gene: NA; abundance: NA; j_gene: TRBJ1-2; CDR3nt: TGTGCCAGCGTACGAGACACTACCGACTATGGCTACACCTTC; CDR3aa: CASVRDTTDYGYTF
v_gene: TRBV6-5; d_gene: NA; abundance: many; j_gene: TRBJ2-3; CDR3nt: TGTGCCAGCAGTAATCTAGCGAGCACAGATACGCAGTATTTT; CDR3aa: CASSNLASTDTQYF
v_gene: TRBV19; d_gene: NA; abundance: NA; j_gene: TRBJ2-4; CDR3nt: TGTGCCATAACAAGTCTAGCCAAAAACATTCAGTACTTC; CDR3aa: CAITSLAKNIQYF
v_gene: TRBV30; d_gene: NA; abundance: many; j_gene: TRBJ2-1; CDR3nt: TGTGCCTGGAGTCAGCTAGCCCCTAATGAGCAGTTCTTC; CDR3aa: CAWSQLAPNEQFF
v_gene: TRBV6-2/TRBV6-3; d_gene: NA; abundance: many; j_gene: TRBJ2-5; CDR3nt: TGTGCCAGCAGTTACTCGGAGACCCAGTACTTC; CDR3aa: CASSYSETQYF
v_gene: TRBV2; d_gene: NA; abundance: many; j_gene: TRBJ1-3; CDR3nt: TGTGCCAGCAGTGAAGTTTTAGGAGGGCTGAGCTCTGGAAACACCATATATTTT; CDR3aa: CASSEVLGGLSSGNTIYF
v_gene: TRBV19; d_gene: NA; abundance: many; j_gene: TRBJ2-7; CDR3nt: TGTGCCAGTAGTATCCGCGGAAGACTCGGGGAGCAGTACTTC; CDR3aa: CASSIRGRLGEQYF
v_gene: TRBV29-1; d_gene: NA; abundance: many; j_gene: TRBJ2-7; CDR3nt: TGCAGCGTGACAAGGGATATTGAGCAGTACTTC; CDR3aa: CSVTRDIEQYF
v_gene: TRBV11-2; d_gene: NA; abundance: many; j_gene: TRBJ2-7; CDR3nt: TGTGCCAGCAGCTTATTCCCTCGGGGGACCTCGAGCTCCTACGAGCAGTACTTC; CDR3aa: CASSLFPRGTSSSYEQYF
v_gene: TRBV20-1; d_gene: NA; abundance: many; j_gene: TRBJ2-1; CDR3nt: TGCAGTGCCTACGTTATCGGTTTTGAGGGAGGCTACAATGAGCAGTTCTTC; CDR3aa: CSAYVIGFEGGYNEQFF
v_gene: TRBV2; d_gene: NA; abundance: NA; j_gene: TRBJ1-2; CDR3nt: TGTGCCAGCAGTGCTATACCATTCTATGGCTACACCTTC; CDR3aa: CASSAIPFYGYTF
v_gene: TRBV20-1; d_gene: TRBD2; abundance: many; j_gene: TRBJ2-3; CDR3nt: TGCAGTGCTAGAGTTTGGGGGGGTCCTAGCACAGATACGCAGTATTTT; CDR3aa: CSARVWGGPSTDTQYF
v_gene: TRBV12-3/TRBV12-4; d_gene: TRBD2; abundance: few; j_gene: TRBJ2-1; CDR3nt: TGTGCCAGCAGCGACCCCCTAGCGGGTGGCAATGAGCAGTTCTTC; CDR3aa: CASSDPLAGGNEQFF
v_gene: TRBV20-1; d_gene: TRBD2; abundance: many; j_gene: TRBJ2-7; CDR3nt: TGCAGTGCTAGATCTGCAGCGGGAGGGGGCGAGCAGTACTTC; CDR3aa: CSARSAAGGGEQYF
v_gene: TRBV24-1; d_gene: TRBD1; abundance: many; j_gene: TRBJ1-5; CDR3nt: TGTGCCACCGACAGGGTCATCAATCAGCCCCAGCATTTT; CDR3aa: CATDRVINQPQHF
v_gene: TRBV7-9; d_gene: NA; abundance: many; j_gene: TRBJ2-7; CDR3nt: TGTGCCAGCAGCCTCACCGAGGGGCCCTCCGAGCAGTACTTC; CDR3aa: CASSLTEGPSEQYF
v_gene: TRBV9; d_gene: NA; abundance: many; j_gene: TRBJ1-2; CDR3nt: TGTGCCAGCAGCGAACGGGGCCTATGGTATGGCTACACCTTC; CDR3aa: CASSERGLWYGYTF
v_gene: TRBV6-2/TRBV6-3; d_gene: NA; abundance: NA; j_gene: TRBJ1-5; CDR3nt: TGTGCCAGCAGTTACGGCCGCAATCAGCCCCAGCATTTT; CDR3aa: CASSYGRNQPQHF
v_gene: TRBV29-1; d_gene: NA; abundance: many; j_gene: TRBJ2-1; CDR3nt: TGCAGCGTTGGGGGGTCCGGGTCCTACAATGAGCAGTTCTTC; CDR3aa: CSVGGSGSYNEQFF
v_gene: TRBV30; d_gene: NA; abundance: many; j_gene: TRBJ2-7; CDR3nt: TGTGCCTGGAGGGCAGTAGTAGGCGAGCAGTACTTC; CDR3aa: CAWRAVVGEQYF
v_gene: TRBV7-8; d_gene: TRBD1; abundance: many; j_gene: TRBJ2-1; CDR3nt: TGTGCCAGCAGCTTAGTGACAGGGCCTTACAATGAGCAGTTCTTC; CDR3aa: CASSLVTGPYNEQFF
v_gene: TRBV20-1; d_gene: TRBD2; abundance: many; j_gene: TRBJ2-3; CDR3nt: TGCAGTGCTAGAGGCTTAGCGGGGGGCACAGATACGCAGTATTTT; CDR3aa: CSARGLAGGTDTQYF
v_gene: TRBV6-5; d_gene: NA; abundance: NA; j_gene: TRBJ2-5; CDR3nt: TGTGCCAGCGGTGTCAGGGGGGGAGAGACCCAGTACTTC; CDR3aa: CASGVRGGETQYF
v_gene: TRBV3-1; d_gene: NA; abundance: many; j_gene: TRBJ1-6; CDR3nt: TGTGCCAGCAGCCAGAGCCAGCCAAATTCACCCCTCCACTTT; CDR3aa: CASSQSQPNSPLHF
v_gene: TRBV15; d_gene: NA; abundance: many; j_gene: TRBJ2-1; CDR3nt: TGTGCCACCAGCAGAGGAGGGGCGTTGGGTGAGCAGTTCTTC; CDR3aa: CATSRGGALGEQFF
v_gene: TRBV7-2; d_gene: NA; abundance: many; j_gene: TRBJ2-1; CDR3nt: TGTGCCAGCAGCTTAGATGGCAATGAGCAGTTCTTC; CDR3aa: CASSLDGNEQFF
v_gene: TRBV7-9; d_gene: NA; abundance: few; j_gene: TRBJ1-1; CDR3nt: TGTGCCAGCAGCTTCGGGCCGAACACTGAAGCTTTCTTT; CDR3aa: CASSFGPNTEAFF
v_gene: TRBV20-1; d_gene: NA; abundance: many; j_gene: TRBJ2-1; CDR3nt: TGCAGTGCTAGCCCTAGACGGAGGGCCGGGAATGAGCAGTTCTTC; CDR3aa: CSASPRRRAGNEQFF
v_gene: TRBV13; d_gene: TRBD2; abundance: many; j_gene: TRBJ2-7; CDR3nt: TGTGCCAGCAGCTTACTTGGCGGGAGTTACGAGCAGTACTTC; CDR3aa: CASSLLGGSYEQYF
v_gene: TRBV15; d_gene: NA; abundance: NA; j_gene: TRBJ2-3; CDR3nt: TGTGCCACCAGCAGGGATAGTAGCGGTCCTAACACAGATACGCGGTATTTT; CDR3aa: CATSRDSSGPNTDTRYF
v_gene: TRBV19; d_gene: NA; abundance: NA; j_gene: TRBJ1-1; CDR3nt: TGTGCCAGTAACCTCGGACAGCCGAGCGCTGAAGCTTTCTTT; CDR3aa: CASNLGQPSAEAFF
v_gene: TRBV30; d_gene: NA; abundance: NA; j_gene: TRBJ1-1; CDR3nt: TGTGCCTGGAGTCAACCCCCCTTAGAAGCTTTCTTT; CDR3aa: CAWSQPPLEAFF
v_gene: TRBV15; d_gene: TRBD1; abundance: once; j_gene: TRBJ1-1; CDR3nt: TGTGCCACCACGACAGGGGACACTGAAGCTTTCTTT; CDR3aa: CATTTGDTEAFF
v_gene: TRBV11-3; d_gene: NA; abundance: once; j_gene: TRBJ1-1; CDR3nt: TGTGCCAGCAGCTTAAGTAGGGTGGTTACTGAAGCTTTCTTT; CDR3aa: CASSLSRVVTEAFF
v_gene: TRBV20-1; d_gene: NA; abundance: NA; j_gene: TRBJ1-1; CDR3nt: TGCAGTGCTCTCTTGGGGGGGGAGAACACTGAAGCTTTCTTT; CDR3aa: CSALLGGENTEAFF
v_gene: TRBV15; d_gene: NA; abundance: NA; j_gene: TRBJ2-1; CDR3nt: TGTGCCACCAGCAGAGATGGGGCGAGTCGCCCCACCGGGGAGCAGTTCTTC; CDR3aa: CATSRDGASRPTGEQFF
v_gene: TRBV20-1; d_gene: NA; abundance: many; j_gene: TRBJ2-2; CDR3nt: TGCAGTGCTTTCCAGGATCAGGCCGGGGAGCTGTTTTTT; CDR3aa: CSAFQDQAGELFF
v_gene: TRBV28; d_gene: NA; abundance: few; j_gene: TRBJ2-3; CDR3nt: TGTGCCAGCAGTTTAGCCCAGGGGGGTGTAGATACGCAGTATTTT; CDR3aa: CASSLAQGGVDTQYF
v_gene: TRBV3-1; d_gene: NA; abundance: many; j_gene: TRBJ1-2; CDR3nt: TGTGCCAGCAGCCAACTCAGGCAGGGCATTAGTGGCTACACCTTC; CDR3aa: CASSQLRQGISGYTF
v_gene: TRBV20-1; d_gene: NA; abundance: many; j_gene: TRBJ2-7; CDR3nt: TGCAGTGCCGCCAACCGAGCGGGCTTCTTCTACGAGCAGTACTTC; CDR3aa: CSAANRAGFFYEQYF
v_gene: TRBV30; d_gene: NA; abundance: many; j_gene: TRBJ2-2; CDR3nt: TGTGCCTGGAGTGTACTGAGGTCCGGGGAGCTGTTTTTT; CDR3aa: CAWSVLRSGELFF
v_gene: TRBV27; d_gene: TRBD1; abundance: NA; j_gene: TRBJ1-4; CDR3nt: TGTGCCGGCAGTTTACGACAGGGGGCTGCAACTAATGAAAAACTGTTTTTT; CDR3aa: CAGSLRQGAATNEKLFF
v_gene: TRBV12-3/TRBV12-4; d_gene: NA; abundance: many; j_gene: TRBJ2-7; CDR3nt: TGTGCCAGCAGTTTAGCCTCTCCCGGGACATGGAAAGGGTACGAGCAGTACTTC; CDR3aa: CASSLASPGTWKGYEQYF
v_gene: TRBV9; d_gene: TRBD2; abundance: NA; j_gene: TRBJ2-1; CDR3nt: TGTGCCAACAGCGGGCGGGAGGGTAGCTCCTACAGTGAGCAGTTCTTC; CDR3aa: CANSGREGSSYSEQFF
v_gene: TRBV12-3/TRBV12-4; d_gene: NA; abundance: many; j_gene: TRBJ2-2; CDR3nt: TGTGCCAGCAGTTTGGTGGGGGCGGGGGAGCTGTTTTTT; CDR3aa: CASSLVGAGELFF
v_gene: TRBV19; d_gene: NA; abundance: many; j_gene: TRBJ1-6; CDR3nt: TGTGCCAGTAGTATTCTGGGTAATAATTCACCCCTCCACTTT; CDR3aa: CASSILGNNSPLHF
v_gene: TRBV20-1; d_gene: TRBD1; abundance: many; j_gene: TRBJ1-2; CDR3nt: TGCAGTGTCCTGACAGGGAACTATGGCTACACCTTC; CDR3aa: CSVLTGNYGYTF
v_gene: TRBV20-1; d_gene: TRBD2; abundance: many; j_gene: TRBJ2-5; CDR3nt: TGCAGTGCGCTACGGACTAGCGGGAGACAAGAGACCCAGTACTTC; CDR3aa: CSALRTSGRQETQYF
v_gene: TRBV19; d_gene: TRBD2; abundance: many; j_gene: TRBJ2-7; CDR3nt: TGTGCCAGTAGTATTCAAGCGGGATCTTACGAGCAGTACTTC; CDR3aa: CASSIQAGSYEQYF
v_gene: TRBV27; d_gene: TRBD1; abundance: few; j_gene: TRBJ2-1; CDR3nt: TGTGCCAGCAGTTCATGGGGACAGTCCAGTTCTGAGCAGTTCTTC; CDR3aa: CASSSWGQSSSEQFF
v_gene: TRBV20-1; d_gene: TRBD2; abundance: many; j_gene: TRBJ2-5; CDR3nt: TGCAGTGCTAGTACCCTAGCGGGAGTTCGAGAGACCCAGTACTTC; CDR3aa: CSASTLAGVRETQYF